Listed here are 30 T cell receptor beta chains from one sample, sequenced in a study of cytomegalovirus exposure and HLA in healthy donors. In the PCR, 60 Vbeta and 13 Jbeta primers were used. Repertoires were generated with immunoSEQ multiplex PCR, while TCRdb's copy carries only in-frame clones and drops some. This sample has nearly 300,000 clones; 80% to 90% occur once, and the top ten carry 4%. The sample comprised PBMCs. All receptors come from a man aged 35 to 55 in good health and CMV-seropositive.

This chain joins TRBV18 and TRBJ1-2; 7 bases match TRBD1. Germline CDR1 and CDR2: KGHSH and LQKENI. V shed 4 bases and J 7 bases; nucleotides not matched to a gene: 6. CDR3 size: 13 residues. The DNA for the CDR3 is TGTGCCAGCTCACAAAGCGACAGGGCTGGCTACACCTTC. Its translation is CASSQSDRAGYTF.

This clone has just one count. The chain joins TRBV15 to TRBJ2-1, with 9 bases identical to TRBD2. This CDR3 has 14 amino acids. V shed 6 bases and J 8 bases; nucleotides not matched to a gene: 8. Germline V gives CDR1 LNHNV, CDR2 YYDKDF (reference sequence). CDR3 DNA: TGTGCCACCAGATTGGCGGGAGGGCCCTATGAGCAGTTCTTC. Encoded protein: CATRLAGGPYEQFF. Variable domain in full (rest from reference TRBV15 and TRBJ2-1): DAMVIQNPRYQVTQFGKPVTLSCSQTLNHNVMYWYQQKSSQAPKLLFHYYDKDFNNEADTPDNFQSRRPNTSFCFLDIRSPGLGDTAMYLCATRLAGGPYEQFFGPGTRLTVL.

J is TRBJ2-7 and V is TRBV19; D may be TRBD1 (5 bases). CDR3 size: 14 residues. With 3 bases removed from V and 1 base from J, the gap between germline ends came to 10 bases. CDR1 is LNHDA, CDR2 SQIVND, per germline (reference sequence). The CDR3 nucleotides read TGTGCCAGTAGTATCGCAGGGCTTTCCTACGAGCAGTACTTC. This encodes CASSIAGLSYEQYF.

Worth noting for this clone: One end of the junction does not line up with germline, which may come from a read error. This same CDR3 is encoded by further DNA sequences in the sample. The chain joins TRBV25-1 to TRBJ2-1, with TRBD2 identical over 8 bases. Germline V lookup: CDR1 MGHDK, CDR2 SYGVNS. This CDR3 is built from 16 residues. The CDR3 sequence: CASSEKRGRPYNEQFF. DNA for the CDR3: TGTGCCAGTAGTGAGAAGCGGGGGAGGCCTTACAATGAGCAGTTCTTC.

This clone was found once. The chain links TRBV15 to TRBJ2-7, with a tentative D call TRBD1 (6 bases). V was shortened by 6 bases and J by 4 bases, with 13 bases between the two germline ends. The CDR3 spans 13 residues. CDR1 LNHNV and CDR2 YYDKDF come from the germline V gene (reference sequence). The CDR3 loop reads CATREGVAYEQYF. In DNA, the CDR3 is TGTGCCACCAGAGAGGGGGTTGCTTACGAGCAGTACTTC.

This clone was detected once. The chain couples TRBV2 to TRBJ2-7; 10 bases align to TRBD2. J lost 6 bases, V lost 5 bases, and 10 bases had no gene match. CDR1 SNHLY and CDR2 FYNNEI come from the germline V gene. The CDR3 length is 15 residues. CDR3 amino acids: CASSRTSGPFGEQYF. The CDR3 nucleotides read TGTGCCAGCAGTCGGACTAGCGGCCCTTTTGGCGAGCAGTACTTC.

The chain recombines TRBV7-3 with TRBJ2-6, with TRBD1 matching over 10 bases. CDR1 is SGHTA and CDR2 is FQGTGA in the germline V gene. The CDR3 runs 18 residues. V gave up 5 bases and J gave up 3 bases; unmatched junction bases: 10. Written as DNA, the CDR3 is TGTGCCAGCAGCACCAGGACAGGGGGAGGGATTGGGGCCAACGTCCTGACTTTC. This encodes CASSTRTGGGIGANVLTF. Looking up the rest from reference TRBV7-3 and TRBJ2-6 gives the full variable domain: GAGVSQTPSNKVTEKGKYVELRCDPISGHTALYWYRQSLGQGPEFLIYFQGTGAADDSGLPNDRFFAVRPEGSVSTLKIQRTERGDSAVYLCASSTRTGGGIGANVLTFGAGSRLTVL.

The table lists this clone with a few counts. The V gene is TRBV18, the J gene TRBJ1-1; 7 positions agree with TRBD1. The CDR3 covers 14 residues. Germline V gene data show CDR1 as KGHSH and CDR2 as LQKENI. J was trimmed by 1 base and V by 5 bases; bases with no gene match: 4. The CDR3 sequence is CASSSGQSNTEAFF. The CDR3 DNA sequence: TGTGCCAGCTCATCGGGACAGTCGAACACTGAAGCTTTCTTT.

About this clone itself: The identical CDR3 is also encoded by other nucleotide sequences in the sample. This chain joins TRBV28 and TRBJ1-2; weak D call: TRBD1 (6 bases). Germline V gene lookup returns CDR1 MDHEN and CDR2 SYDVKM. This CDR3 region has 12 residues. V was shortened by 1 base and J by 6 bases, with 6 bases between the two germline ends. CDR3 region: CASSLSGDGYTF. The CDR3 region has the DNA TGTGCCAGCAGTTTATCAGGGGATGGCTACACCTTC.

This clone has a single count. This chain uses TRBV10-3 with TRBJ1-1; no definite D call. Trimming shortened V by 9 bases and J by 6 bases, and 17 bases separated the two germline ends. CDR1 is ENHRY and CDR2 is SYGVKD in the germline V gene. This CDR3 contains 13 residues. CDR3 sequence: CAIRGPLGAEAFF. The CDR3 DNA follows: TGTGCCATTAGAGGGCCTTTGGGAGCTGAAGCTTTCTTT.

CDR3 sequence (DNA): TGTGCCAGCAGCTCCCCGGGACTCAGGAACTATGGCTACACCTTC. Its translation is CASSSPGLRNYGYTF. V is TRBV7-2 and J is TRBJ1-2; maybe TRBD1 (5 bases). Per the germline V gene, CDR1 is SGHTA and CDR2 is FQGNSA. Deletions cut 4 bases from V and 2 bases from J, with 14 bases between. The CDR3 consists of 15 residues.

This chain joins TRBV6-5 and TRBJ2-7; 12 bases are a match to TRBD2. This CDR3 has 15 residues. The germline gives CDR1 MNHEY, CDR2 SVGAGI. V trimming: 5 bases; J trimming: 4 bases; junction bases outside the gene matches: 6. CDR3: CASSPGLAGKYEQYF. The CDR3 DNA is TGTGCCAGCAGTCCAGGACTAGCGGGAAAATACGAGCAGTACTTC.

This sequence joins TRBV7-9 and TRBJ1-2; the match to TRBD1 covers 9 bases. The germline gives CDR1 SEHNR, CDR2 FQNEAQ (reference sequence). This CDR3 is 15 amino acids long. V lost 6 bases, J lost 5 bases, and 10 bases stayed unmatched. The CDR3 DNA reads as TGTGCCAGCAGAGGCGGGACAGGGCCCATTTATGGCTACACCTTC. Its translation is CASRGGTGPIYGYTF.

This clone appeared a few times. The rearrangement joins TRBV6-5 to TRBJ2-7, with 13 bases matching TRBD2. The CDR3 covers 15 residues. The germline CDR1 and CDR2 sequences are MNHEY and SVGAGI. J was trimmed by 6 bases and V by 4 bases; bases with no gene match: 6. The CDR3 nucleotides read TGTGCCAGCAGTTCCACCGGACTAGCGGGAGCCGAGCAGTACTTC. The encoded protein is CASSSTGLAGAEQYF.

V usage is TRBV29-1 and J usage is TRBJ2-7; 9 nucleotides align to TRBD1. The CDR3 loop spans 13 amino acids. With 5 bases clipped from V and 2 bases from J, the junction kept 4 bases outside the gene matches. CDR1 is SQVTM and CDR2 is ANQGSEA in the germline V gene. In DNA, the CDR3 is TGCAGCGTTACCGGGACAGGGCCCTACGAGCAGTACTTC. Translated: CSVTGTGPYEQYF.

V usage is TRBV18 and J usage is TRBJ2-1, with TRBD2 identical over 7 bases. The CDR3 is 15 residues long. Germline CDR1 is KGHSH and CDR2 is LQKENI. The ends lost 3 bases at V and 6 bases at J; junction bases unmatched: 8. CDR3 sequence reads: CASSPTSEAPNEQFF. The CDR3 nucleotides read TGTGCCAGCTCACCTACTAGCGAGGCGCCCAATGAGCAGTTCTTC.

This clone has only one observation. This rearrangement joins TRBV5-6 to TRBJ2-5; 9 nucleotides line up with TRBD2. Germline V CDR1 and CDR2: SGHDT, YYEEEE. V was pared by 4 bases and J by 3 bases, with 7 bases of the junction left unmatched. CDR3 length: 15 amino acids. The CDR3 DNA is TGTGCCAGCAGCCAAGGTGGGACTAGCAAAGAGACCCAGTACTTC. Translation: CASSQGGTSKETQYF.

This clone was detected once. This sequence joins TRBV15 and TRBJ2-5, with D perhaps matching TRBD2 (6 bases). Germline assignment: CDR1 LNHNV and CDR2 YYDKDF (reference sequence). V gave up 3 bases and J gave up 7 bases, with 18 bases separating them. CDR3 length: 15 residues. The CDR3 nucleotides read TGTGCCACCAGCAGGGAGGGGAATACCAAGAGGACCCAGTACTTC. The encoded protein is CATSREGNTKRTQYF.

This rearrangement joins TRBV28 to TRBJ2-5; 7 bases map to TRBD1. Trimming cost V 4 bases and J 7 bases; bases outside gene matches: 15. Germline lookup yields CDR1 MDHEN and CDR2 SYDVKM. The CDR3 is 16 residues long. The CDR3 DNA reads TGTGCCAGCAGTTCACCCCCCCCCGGGACAGCCTGGACCCAGTACTTC. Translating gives CASSSPPPGTAWTQYF.

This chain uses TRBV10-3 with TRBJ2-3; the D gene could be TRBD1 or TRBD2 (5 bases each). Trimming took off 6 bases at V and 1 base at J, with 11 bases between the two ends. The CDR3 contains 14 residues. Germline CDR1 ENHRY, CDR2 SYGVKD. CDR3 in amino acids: CAIREGPGTDTQYF. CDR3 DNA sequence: TGTGCCATCAGAGAGGGGCCTGGCACAGATACGCAGTATTTT.

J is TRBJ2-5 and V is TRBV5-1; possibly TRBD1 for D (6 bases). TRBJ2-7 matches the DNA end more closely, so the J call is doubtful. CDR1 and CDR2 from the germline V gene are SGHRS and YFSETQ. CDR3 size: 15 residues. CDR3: CASSSPGRGPYEQYF. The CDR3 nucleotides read TGCGCCAGCAGCTCCCCGGGCAGGGGTCCCTACGAGCAGTACTTC.

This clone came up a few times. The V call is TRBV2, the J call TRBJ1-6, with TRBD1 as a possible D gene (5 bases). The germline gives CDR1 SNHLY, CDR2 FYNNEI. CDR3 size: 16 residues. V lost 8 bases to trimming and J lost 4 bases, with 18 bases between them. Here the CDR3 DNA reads TGTGCCAGCGCCCCCAGGCTAGGGGTTTATAATTCACCCCTCCACTTT. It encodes CASAPRLGVYNSPLHF.

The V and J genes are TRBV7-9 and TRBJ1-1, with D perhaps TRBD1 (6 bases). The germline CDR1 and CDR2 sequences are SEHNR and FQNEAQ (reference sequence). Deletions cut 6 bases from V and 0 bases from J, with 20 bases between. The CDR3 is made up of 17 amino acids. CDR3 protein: CASRPTGTKALNTEAFF. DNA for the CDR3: TGTGCCAGCAGACCTACAGGGACGAAAGCATTGAACACTGAAGCTTTCTTT.

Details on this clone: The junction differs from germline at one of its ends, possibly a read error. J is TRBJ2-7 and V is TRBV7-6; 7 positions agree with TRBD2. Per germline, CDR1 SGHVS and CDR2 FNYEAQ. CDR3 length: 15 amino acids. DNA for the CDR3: TGTGTCAGCAGCTTATCCGGCGGGAGTTCCTACGAGCAGTACTTC. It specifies CVSSLSGGSSYEQYF. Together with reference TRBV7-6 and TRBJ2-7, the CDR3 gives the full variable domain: GAGVSQSPRYKVTKRGQDVALRCDPISGHVSLYWYRQALGQGPEFLTYFNYEAQQDKSGLPNDRFSAERPEGSISTLTIQRTEQRDSAMYRCVSSLSGGSSYEQYFGPGTRLTVT.

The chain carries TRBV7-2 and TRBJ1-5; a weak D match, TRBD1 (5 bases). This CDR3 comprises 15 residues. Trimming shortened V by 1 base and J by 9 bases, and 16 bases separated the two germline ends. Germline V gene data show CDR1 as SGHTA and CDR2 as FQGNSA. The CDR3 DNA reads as TGTGCCAGCAGCTTAGGTCGACAGACTCAATCGCCCCAGCATTTT. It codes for CASSLGRQTQSPQHF.

In nucleotides, the CDR3 is TGTGCCAGTAGTGGGCGGGAGTGGGGGCAAGAGACCCAGTACTTC. Translating it yields CASSGREWGQETQYF. V gene TRBV19 combines with J gene TRBJ2-5, with 7 nucleotides matching TRBD2. After removal of 5 bases from V and 2 bases from J, the junction contained 8 bases not matched to a gene. The CDR3 spans 15 residues. Germline CDR1 and CDR2: LNHDA and SQIVND (reference sequence).

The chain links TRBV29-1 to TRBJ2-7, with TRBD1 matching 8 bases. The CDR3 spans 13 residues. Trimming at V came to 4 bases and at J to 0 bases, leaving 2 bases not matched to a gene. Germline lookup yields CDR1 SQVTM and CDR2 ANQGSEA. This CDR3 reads CSVVDRDSYEQYF. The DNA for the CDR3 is TGCAGCGTTGTGGACAGGGACTCCTACGAGCAGTACTTC.

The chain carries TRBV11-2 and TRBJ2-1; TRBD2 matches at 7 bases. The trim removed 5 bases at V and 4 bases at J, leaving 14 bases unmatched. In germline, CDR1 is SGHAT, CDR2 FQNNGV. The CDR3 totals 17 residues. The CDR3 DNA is TGTGCCAGCAGCCCTTCCCCCACGGGAGGTCTGTACAATGAGCAGTTCTTC. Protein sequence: CASSPSPTGGLYNEQFF.

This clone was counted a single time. CDR3: CASSSKGGLGTEAFF. CDR3 coding DNA: TGTGCCAGCAGTTCGAAAGGGGGTCTAGGCACTGAAGCTTTCTTT. The chain has TRBV28 and TRBJ1-1; a possible D gene is TRBD1 (6 bases). The germline V gene has CDR1 MDHEN and CDR2 SYDVKM. Between the trimmed V and J ends, which lost 4 bases and 4 bases, there was a span of 16 bases. The CDR3 has 15 amino acids.

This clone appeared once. This chain's CDR3 is CASSDPLGLAEAYEQYF. CDR3 nucleotide sequence: TGTGCCAGCAGTGACCCCCTAGGACTAGCGGAAGCGTACGAGCAGTACTTC. The J gene is TRBJ2-7, the V gene TRBV2; TRBD2 matches at 10 bases. This CDR3 region has 17 residues. Germline lookup yields CDR1 SNHLY and CDR2 FYNNEI. Losses at the gene ends were 3 bases for V and 4 bases for J; bases not matched to a gene: 12.